The rows below give T cell receptor beta chains drawn from one sample of a study of CD8 T cells in ankylosing spondylitis. TCRdb reanalysed the 5' RACE reads using MiXCR and keeps one entry per CDR3 protein. The profile shows 300,000 to 350,000 distinct CDR3 sequences, about 15% of them singletons. The material sequenced was blood, either unsorted or a sorted T cell fraction (not recorded which). These receptors originate from a male donor with ankylosing spondylitis or in good health (not recorded which). CDR3s include the opening cysteine and the closing phenylalanine or tryptophan. D genes are given only for firm matches. Not every row has a clone size; where given, it reads once, few, many or a size class.

clone_size d_call j_call v_call cdr3_aa cdr3_nt
- TRBD2 TRBJ2-1 TRBV5-1 CASKGSAGDGNEQFF TGCGCCAGCAAGGGTTCAGCGGGAGACGGAAATGAGCAGTTCTTC
- TRBD2 TRBJ2-7 TRBV10-3 CAISAAGGVSYEQYF TGTGCCATCAGTGCGGCGGGGGGGGTATCCTACGAGCAGTACTTC
- - TRBJ2-5 TRBV5-1 CASSLALTDQTKETQYF TGCGCCAGCAGCTTGGCTTTGACGGACCAAACAAAAGAGACCCAGTACTTC
- - TRBJ2-3 TRBV29-1 CSARTPYTDTQYF TGCAGCGCTAGGACACCCTACACAGATACGCAGTATTTT
few - TRBJ1-6 TRBV6-1 CATTVLPNSPLHF TGTGCCACGACGGTCCTGCCAAATTCACCCCTCCACTTT
- TRBD2 TRBJ2-1 TRBV12-3/TRBV12-4 CASGSGGSSYNEQFF TGTGCCAGCGGCAGCGGGGGGAGCTCCTACAATGAGCAGTTCTTC
- TRBD1 TRBJ1-2 TRBV20-1 CSGLGQGGYGYTF TGCAGTGGGTTGGGACAGGGAGGCTATGGCTACACCTTC
- TRBD2 TRBJ2-2 TRBV6-1 CASGRREAGTGELFF TGTGCCAGCGGTCGGCGGGAGGCAGGGACCGGGGAGCTGTTTTTT
few - TRBJ1-1 TRBV5-1 CASSPGPREMNTEAFF TGCGCCAGCAGCCCTGGACCCCGAGAGATGAACACTGAAGCTTTCTTT
- - TRBJ1-4 TRBV7-6 CASSGIDGKLFF TGTGCCAGCAGCGGGATAGACGGAAAACTGTTTTTT
few - TRBJ2-7 TRBV6-2/TRBV6-3 CASSPNGLLPYEQYF TGTGCCAGCAGTCCCAATGGGCTCCTACCCTACGAGCAGTACTTC
few - TRBJ2-7 TRBV7-2 CASSVSRDGVGEQYF TGTGCCAGCAGCGTTAGCCGGGACGGAGTCGGGGAGCAGTACTTC
once TRBD2 TRBJ2-1 TRBV20-1 CCARVSRTSGVYNEQFF TGCTGTGCTAGAGTCTCTAGGACTAGCGGGGTATACAATGAGCAGTTCTTC
- - TRBJ1-2 TRBV25-1 CAMGPGHFCYTF TGTGCCATGGGCCCGGGGCACTTCTGCTACACCTTC
few TRBD1 TRBJ2-1 TRBV5-1 CASSTGQGANEQFF TGCGCCAGCAGCACCGGACAGGGGGCAAATGAGCAGTTCTTC
- TRBD1 TRBJ1-2 TRBV12-3/TRBV12-4 CASSPDRVSGYPF TGTGCCAGCAGCCCGGACAGGGTCTCTGGCTACCCCTTC